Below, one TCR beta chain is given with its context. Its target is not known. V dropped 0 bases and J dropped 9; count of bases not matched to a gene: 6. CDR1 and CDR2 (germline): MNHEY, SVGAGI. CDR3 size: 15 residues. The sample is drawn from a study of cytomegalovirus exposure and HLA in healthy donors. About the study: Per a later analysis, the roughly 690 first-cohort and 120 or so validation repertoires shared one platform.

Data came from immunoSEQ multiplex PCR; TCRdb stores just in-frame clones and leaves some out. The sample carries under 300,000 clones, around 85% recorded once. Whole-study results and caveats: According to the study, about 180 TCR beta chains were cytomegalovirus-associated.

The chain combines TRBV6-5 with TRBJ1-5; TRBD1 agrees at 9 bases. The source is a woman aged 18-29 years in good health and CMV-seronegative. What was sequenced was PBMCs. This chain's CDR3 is CASSYSSTGGLPQHF. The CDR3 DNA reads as TGTGCCAGCAGTTACTCGAGCACAGGGGGCCTGCCCCAGCATTTT.